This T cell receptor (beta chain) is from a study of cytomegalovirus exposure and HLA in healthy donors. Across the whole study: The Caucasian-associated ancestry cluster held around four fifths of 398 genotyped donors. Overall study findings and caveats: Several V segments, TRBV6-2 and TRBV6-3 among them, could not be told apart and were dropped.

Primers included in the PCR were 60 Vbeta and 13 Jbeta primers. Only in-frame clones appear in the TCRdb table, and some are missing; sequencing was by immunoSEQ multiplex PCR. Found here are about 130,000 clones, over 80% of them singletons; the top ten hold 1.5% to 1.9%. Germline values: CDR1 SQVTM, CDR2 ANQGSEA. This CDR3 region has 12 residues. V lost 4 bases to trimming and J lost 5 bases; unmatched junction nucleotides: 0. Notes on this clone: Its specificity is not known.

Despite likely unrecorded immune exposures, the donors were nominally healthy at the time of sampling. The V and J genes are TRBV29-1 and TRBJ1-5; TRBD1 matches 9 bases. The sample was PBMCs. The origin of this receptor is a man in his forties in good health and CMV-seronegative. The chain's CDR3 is CSVGTGDQPQHF. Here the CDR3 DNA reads TGCAGCGTTGGGACAGGGGATCAGCCCCAGCATTTT.